This T cell receptor (beta chain) was identified in a study of shared clonotypes between healthy human individuals. The CD4+ fraction was divided into a CD45RA+ naive subset and a CD45RA-negative memory subset. Study-level results: In contrast to clonotypes shared by all four donors, non-shared clonotypes had lower generation probabilities.

Assay used: immunoSEQ multiplex PCR; TCRdb lists only in-frame clones, some missing. The data contain some 2,400,000 clones, roughly 95% of them singletons. Notes on this clone: Its antigen remains unidentified.

The germline V and J ends were trimmed by 1 base and 0 bases, with 15 bases remaining between them. The CDR3 covers 17 residues. Germline V lookup: CDR1 SGHTA, CDR2 FQGNSA. The TCR comes from a man aged 18 to 30 in good health. The chain uses TRBV7-2 and TRBJ2-5; possibly TRBD2 for D (6 bases). Specimen: naive CD4+ T cells sorted from blood. The subset was: CD45RA+ positively selected. Here the CDR3 reads CASSLVPSGPHQETQYF. The CDR3, as DNA: TGTGCCAGCAGCTTAGTGCCCAGCGGGCCTCACCAAGAGACCCAGTACTTC.